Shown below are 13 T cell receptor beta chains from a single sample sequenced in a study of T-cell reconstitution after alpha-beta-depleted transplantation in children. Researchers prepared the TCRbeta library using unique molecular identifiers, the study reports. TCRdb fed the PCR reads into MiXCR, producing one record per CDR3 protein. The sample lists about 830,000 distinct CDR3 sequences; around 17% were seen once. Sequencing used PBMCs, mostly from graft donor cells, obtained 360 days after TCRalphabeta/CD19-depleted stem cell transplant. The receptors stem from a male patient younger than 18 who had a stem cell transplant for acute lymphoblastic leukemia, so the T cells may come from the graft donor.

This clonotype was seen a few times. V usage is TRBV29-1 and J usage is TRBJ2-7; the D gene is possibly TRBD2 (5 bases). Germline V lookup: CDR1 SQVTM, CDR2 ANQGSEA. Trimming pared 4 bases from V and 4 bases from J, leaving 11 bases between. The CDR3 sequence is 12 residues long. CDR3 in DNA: TGCAGCGTTGGCCGGAGCGGATACGAGCAGTACTTC. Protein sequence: CSVGRSGYEQYF.

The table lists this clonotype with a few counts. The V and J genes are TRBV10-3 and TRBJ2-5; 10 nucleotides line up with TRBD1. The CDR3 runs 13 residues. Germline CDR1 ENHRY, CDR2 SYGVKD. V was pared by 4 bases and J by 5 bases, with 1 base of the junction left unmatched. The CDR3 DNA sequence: TGTGCCATCAGTGGGACAGGGGGTGAGACCCAGTACTTC. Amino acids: CAISGTGGETQYF.

CDR3 in amino acids: CASSPTGLGLDEQFF. CDR3 DNA: TGTGCCAGCAGTCCCACAGGGTTAGGTCTCGATGAGCAGTTCTTC. V usage is TRBV12-3 or TRBV12-4 and J usage is TRBJ2-1, with a tentative D call TRBD1 (6 bases). This CDR3 is built from 15 residues. The V and J ends lost 5 bases and 8 bases respectively, with 19 bases between them.

The CDR3 coding sequence is TGTGCCAGCACCCAAGCGGTCCCACTGAACGAGCAGTACTTC. Translated: CASTQAVPLNEQYF. The chain links TRBV12-3 or TRBV12-4 to TRBJ2-7, with D tentatively TRBD2 (5 bases). V lost 7 bases and J 5 bases, leaving 18 bases between the germline ends. The CDR3 consists of 14 residues.

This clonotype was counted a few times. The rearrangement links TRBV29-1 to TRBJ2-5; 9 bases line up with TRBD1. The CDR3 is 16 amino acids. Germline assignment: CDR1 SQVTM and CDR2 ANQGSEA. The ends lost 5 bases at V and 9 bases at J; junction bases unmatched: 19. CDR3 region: CSVRRGPGQGGGAQYF. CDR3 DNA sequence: TGCAGCGTTCGCCGAGGCCCGGGACAGGGAGGGGGCGCCCAGTACTTC.

This CDR3 reads CASSHPGLAGGTYNEQFF. CDR3 nucleotide sequence: TGCGCCAGCAGCCACCCGGGACTAGCGGGAGGAACCTACAATGAGCAGTTCTTC. The V call is TRBV4-1, the J call TRBJ2-1; 15 bases are shared with TRBD2. The CDR3 contains 18 residues. Germline CDR1 reads MGHRA; CDR2 reads YSYEKL. The V gene end was trimmed by 3 bases and the J gene end by 2 bases; junction bases not matched to a gene: 5.

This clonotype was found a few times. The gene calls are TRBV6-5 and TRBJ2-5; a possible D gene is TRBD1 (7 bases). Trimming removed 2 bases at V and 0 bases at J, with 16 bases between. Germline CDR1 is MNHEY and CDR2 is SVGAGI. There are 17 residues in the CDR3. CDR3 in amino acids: CASSYPGQGGYQETQYF. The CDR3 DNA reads TGTGCCAGCAGTTACCCCGGGCAGGGGGGTTACCAAGAGACCCAGTACTTC.

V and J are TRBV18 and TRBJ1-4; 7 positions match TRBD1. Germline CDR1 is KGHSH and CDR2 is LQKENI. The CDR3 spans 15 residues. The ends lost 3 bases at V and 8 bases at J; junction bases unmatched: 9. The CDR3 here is CASSPTTGREEKLFF. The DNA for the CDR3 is TGTGCCAGCTCACCTACGACAGGGAGAGAGGAAAAACTGTTTTTT.

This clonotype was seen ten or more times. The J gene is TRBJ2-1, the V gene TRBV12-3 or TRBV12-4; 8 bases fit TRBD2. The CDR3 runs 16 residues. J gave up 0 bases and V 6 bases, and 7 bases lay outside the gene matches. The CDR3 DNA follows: TGTGCCAGCAGGATTCATAGCGGGGCCTCCTACAATGAGCAGTTCTTC. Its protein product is CASRIHSGASYNEQFF.

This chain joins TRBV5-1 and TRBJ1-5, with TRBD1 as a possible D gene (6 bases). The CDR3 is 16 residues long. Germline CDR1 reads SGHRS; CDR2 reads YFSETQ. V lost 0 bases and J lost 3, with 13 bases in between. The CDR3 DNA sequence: TGCGCCAGCAGCTTGGATGGGGGGGCAGCCAATCAGCCCCAGCATTTT. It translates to CASSLDGGAANQPQHF.

In DNA, the CDR3 is TGCAGTGCGAGGGGGGGGCTTGGCTACACCTTC. Protein: CSARGGLGYTF. The chain links TRBV20-1 to TRBJ1-2; TRBD1 is a possible D gene (6 bases). Deletions cut 6 bases from V and 7 bases from J, with 12 bases between. The germline CDR1 and CDR2 sequences are DFQATT and SNEGSKA (reference sequence). The CDR3 runs to 11 residues.

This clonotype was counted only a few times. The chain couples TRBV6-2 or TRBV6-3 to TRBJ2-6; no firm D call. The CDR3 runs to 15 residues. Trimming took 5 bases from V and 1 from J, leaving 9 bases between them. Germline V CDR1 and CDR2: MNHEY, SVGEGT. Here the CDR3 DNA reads TGTGCCAGCAGTCCGACTTTTTCTGGGGCCAACGTCCTGACTTTC. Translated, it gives CASSPTFSGANVLTF.

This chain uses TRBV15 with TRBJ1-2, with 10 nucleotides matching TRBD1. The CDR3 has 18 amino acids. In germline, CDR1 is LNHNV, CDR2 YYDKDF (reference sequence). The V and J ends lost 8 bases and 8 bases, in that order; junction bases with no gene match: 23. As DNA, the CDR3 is TGTGCCACCGGGGATCGGCGACAGGGGGCCTTAACGAGAACCGGCTACACCTTC. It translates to CATGDRRQGALTRTGYTF.